This TCR beta chain is from a study of T cell clonality in common variable immunodeficiency. As concerns this clone: The read comes to an end 3 residues before the CDR3 does, leaving the germline J gene to fill in the end.

The CDR3 length is 15 residues. CDR1 and CDR2 (germline): DFQATT, SNEGSKA (reference sequence). V was clipped by 3 bases and J by 10 bases, with 19 bases between them. TCRdb's table, derived via immunoSEQ multiplex PCR, lists solely in-frame clones and lacks some. The table lists over 45,000 clones, with no singletons. The rearrangement uses TRBV20-1 and TRBJ1-6; D is unresolved. Specimen: peripheral blood mononuclear cells. The sequence was collected from a person aged 18 to 75 in good health. The CDR3 protein is CSASVRSGFRSPLHF. The sequenced CDR3 bases are TGCAGTGCTAGTGTCCGGTCGGGGTTCCGCTCACCC.